These 20 T cell receptor beta chains came from one sample sequenced in a study of blood T cell repertoires in COVID-19. Produced via immunoSEQ multiplex PCR; TCRdb's table is partial and in-frame only. Here the sample spans more than 250,000 clones, approximately 80% being singletons. Sequenced sample: peripheral blood. The receptors come from a human donor in a cohort sampled during active COVID-19.

Only one count was recorded for this clone. The chain employs TRBV5-1 and TRBJ2-3, with D possibly being TRBD2 (5 bases). V was clipped by 7 bases and J by 1 base, with 10 bases between them. Per germline, CDR1 SGHRS and CDR2 YFSETQ. The CDR3 is 13 amino acids. The CDR3 region has the DNA TGCGCCAGCCGGGGTTTCGGCACAGATACGCAGTATTTT. Its protein product is CASRGFGTDTQYF.

The chain recombines TRBV5-1 with TRBJ2-5, with 12 positions matching TRBD2. Losses at the gene ends were 1 base for V and 3 bases for J; bases not matched to a gene: 4. Germline CDR1 SGHRS, CDR2 YFSETQ. The CDR3 totals 16 residues. The CDR3 region is CASSLYLAGGKETQYF. The CDR3 coding sequence is TGCGCCAGCAGCTTGTATCTAGCGGGGGGGAAAGAGACCCAGTACTTC. The full variable domain, completed using reference TRBV5-1 and TRBJ2-5, is KAGVTQTPRYLIKTRGQQVTLSCSPISGHRSVSWYQQTPGQGLQFLFEYFSETQRNKGNFPGRFSGRQFSNSRSEMNVSTLELGDSALYLCASSLYLAGGKETQYFGPGTRLLVL.

This CDR3 is CASKYGGNTEAFF. The CDR3 DNA reads as TGTGCCAGCAAATATGGCGGGAACACTGAAGCTTTCTTT. This rearrangement joins TRBV25-1 to TRBJ1-1; D unresolved. CDR1 is MGHDK, CDR2 SYGVNS, per germline. V was pared by 7 bases and J by 1 base, with 10 bases between. CDR3 size: 13 residues.

The chain carries TRBV7-2 and TRBJ2-7, with 13 bases fitting TRBD2. V lost 5 bases to trimming and J lost 4 bases; unmatched junction nucleotides: 8. This CDR3 has 16 amino acids. CDR1 and CDR2 (germline): SGHTA, FQGNSA. For the CDR3, the DNA is TGTGCCAGCAGCCCCGCCGGGACTAGCGGGGCATACGAGCAGTACTTC. Its translation: CASSPAGTSGAYEQYF.

The gene calls are TRBV5-1 and TRBJ1-2; 10 nucleotides agree with TRBD1. Unmatched junction bases numbered 6, after V lost 4 bases and J lost 3 bases. The germline V gene has CDR1 SGHRS and CDR2 YFSETQ. CDR3 length: 15 amino acids. CDR3 sequence reads: CASSAGQGYDYGYTF. The CDR3 nucleotides read TGCGCCAGCAGCGCGGGACAGGGGTATGACTATGGCTACACCTTC.

The chain couples TRBV5-1 to TRBJ2-5, with D perhaps TRBD1 (6 bases). The V gene's germline CDR1 is SGHRS and CDR2 YFSETQ. The CDR3 is 14 residues long. Trimming removed 0 bases from V and 4 bases from J, with 10 bases in between. This CDR3 is CASSLDRAGETQYF. DNA for the CDR3: TGCGCCAGCAGCTTGGACAGGGCGGGAGAGACCCAGTACTTC.

The chain carries TRBV18 and TRBJ2-7; 7 positions match TRBD1. This CDR3 is 16 amino acids long. The V and J ends lost 1 base and 4 bases, in that order; junction bases with no gene match: 10. Germline loops: CDR1 KGHSH, CDR2 LQKENI. CDR3 nucleotide sequence: TGTGCCAGCTCACCACTAGGTAGGGGGCTTATTTACGAGCAGTACTTC. Translated: CASSPLGRGLIYEQYF.

The rearrangement uses TRBV24-1 and TRBJ1-1; 9 bases match TRBD1. Per germline, CDR1 KGHDR and CDR2 SFDVKD. V was pared by 1 base and J by 5 bases, with 1 base of the junction left unmatched. This CDR3 has 14 residues. CDR3 protein: CATSDLQGATEAFF. The CDR3 DNA reads as TGTGCCACCAGTGATTTACAGGGGGCGACTGAAGCTTTCTTT.

This chain joins TRBV19 and TRBJ2-3; D gene uncertain. Trimming took off 2 bases at V and 3 bases at J, with 9 bases between the two ends. The germline gives CDR1 LNHDA, CDR2 SQIVND (reference sequence). This CDR3 has 14 residues. The CDR3 DNA sequence: TGTGCCAGTAGTATACAGGTTCAAACAGATACGCAGTATTTT. Amino acids: CASSIQVQTDTQYF.

This clone was observed a single time. The chain joins TRBV10-3 to TRBJ2-5; 10 bases agree with TRBD1. Germline CDR1 and CDR2: ENHRY and SYGVKD. The V and J ends lost 2 bases and 4 bases, in that order; junction bases with no gene match: 4. The CDR3 totals 15 residues. The CDR3 DNA sequence: TGTGCCATCAGTGAGGGGGACAGGGGCATAGAGACCCAGTACTTC. Translating it yields CAISEGDRGIETQYF.

J is TRBJ1-1 and V is TRBV6-5; no reliable D call. V shed 5 bases and J shed 11 bases, with 21 bases lying between them. The CDR3 is 14 amino acids. Germline CDR1 and CDR2: MNHEY and SVGAGI. The CDR3 region is CASSNVGIPARAFF. The CDR3 nucleotides are TGTGCCAGCAGTAACGTTGGTATTCCGGCTAGGGCTTTCTTT.

The gene calls are TRBV12-5 and TRBJ2-3; 9 bases agree with TRBD2. Losses at the gene ends were 5 bases for V and 2 bases for J; bases not matched to a gene: 11. Germline CDR1 LGHNT, CDR2 FRNRAP. The CDR3 runs to 17 residues. The CDR3 is CASGGGHAGGITDTQYF. The CDR3 bases are TGTGCTAGTGGTGGGGGGCACGCGGGAGGGATCACAGATACGCAGTATTTT.

J is TRBJ2-2 and V is TRBV28; D not resolved. Germline V gene data show CDR1 as MDHEN and CDR2 as SYDVKM. V was trimmed by 5 bases and J by 7 bases, leaving 20 bases between them. The length of the CDR3 is 16 residues. The CDR3 is CASSHSLGRISGELFF. The CDR3 nucleotides read TGTGCCAGCAGTCACAGTCTTGGAAGGATAAGCGGGGAGCTGTTTTTT.

This chain joins TRBV12-3 or TRBV12-4 and TRBJ1-1, with D unresolved. Trimming stripped 3 bases from V and 5 bases from J, with 7 bases between. The CDR3 covers 12 residues. The CDR3 region is CASSFSRTEAFF. The CDR3 nucleotides read TGTGCCAGCAGTTTTTCGAGGACTGAAGCTTTCTTT.

This clone came up once. The chain carries TRBV5-1 and TRBJ2-3; TRBD1 matches at 7 bases. Germline CDR1 reads SGHRS; CDR2 reads YFSETQ. The V gene end was trimmed by 2 bases and the J gene end by 0 bases; junction bases not matched to a gene: 6. This CDR3 has 16 amino acids. CDR3 sequence: CASSLGGPASTDTQYF. CDR3 DNA sequence: TGCGCCAGCAGCTTAGGGGGCCCAGCCAGCACAGATACGCAGTATTTT.

V usage is TRBV24-1 and J usage is TRBJ2-1; 9 bases are shared with TRBD2. This CDR3 has 13 amino acids. Germline CDR1 and CDR2: KGHDR and SFDVKD. V dropped 1 base and J dropped 10; count of bases not matched to a gene: 1. CDR3: CATSDFSGGEQFF. The CDR3 DNA reads TGTGCCACCAGTGATTTTAGCGGGGGCGAGCAGTTCTTC.

The chain couples TRBV7-6 to TRBJ2-1, with D unresolved. Per germline, CDR1 SGHVS and CDR2 FNYEAQ. The CDR3 is 20 amino acids. The germline V and J ends were trimmed by 4 bases and 4 bases, with 29 bases remaining between them. CDR3 DNA sequence: TGTGCCAGCAGCTCAATACCTGGGCCTATCTTGCCCCAAACTTACAATGAGCAGTTCTTC. It specifies CASSSIPGPILPQTYNEQFF.

The V and J genes are TRBV9 and TRBJ1-1; D is possibly TRBD1 (6 bases). V lost 3 bases, J lost 4 bases, and 13 bases lay in between. Germline CDR1 is SGDLS and CDR2 is YYNGEE. CDR3 length equals 14 residues. The CDR3 DNA is TGTGCCAGCAGCGGAACAGGGATTGGCACTGAAGCTTTCTTT. Protein product: CASSGTGIGTEAFF. The whole variable domain, remainder taken from reference TRBV9 and TRBJ1-1, is DSGVTQTPKHLITATGQRVTLRCSPRSGDLSVYWYQQSLDQGLQFLIQYYNGEERAKGNILERFSAQQFPDLHSELNLSSLELGDSALYFCASSGTGIGTEAFFGQGTRLTVV.

The chain employs TRBV6-5 and TRBJ2-7; TRBD1 matches at 8 bases. Germline V gene data show CDR1 as MNHEY and CDR2 as SVGAGI. There are 16 residues in the CDR3. V lost 4 bases and J lost 2; bases outside the gene matches: 10. The CDR3 spells CASSSVDRGKPYEQYF. CDR3 nucleotides: TGTGCCAGCAGTTCCGTAGACAGGGGAAAGCCCTACGAGCAGTACTTC.

The table lists this clone with a count of one. The chain combines TRBV18 with TRBJ1-5; 7 bases agree with TRBD1. The germline V gene has CDR1 KGHSH and CDR2 LQKENI. Trimming took 6 bases from V and 7 from J; bases not matched to a gene: 6. CDR3 length equals 13 residues. In nucleotides, the CDR3 is TGTGCCAGCTCCCCAGGGGGGGACCAGCCCCAGCATTTT. It codes for CASSPGGDQPQHF.